This is a list of T cell receptor beta chains from one sample in a study of blood T cell repertoires in COVID-19. Profiled with immunoSEQ multiplex PCR; TCRdb holds only in-frame clones, not every one. The profile shows roughly 33,000 clones, over 85% of them singletons. Sequencing input: peripheral blood. These receptors originate from a human donor in a cohort sampled during active COVID-19. Both conserved end residues are part of each CDR3. The D gene is left open where the match is weak. A clone size is listed for some rows: how often the clone was seen (once, few, many), or a class if it is expanded.

>TRBJ1-2|TRBV9|.|.
CASSVGAGLGYTF
>TRBJ2-7|TRBV25-1|.|.
CASSEAARVAYEQYF
>TRBJ2-7|TRBV3-1/TRBV3-2|.|TRBD1
CASSREGTGGEQYF
>TRBJ2-7|TRBV29-1|.|TRBD1
CSAAGTGFEQYF
>TRBJ2-7|TRBV27|.|TRBD2
CASSLGGRGGYEQYF
>TRBJ1-1|TRBV4-1|.|.
CASSQGVFGRGNTEAFF
>TRBJ2-3|TRBV2|.|TRBD2
CASSERLRGSFTDTQYF
>TRBJ2-7|TRBV10-1|.|.
CASQLIQGHEQYF
>TRBJ1-3|TRBV7-9|.|.
CASRQGDTIYF
>TRBJ1-1|TRBV14|.|.
CASSQDYGRGNTEAFF
>TRBJ2-1|TRBV2|.|TRBD2
CASSDGLARSSYNEQFF
>TRBJ2-5|TRBV7-6|.|TRBD2
CASSSHRTSGGYQETQYF
>TRBJ2-1|TRBV24-1|.|.
CATSDSTGTGIYNEQFF
>TRBJ1-3|TRBV27|.|.
CASSFRVPGNTIYF
>TRBJ2-3|TRBV4-1|.|TRBD2
CASSQVGLAGSTDTQYF
>TRBJ2-5|TRBV5-8|once|.
CASSFMAGNPQETQYF
>TRBJ2-5|TRBV30|.|TRBD1
CAWSVQGLETQYF
>TRBJ1-2|TRBV6-6|.|.
CASRLDSYGYTF
>TRBJ2-2|TRBV27|.|.
CASSFETGNTGELFF
>TRBJ2-5|TRBV24-1|.|.
CATSDRRVETQYF
>TRBJ2-7|TRBV6-6|.|TRBD1
CASSPPSGDRYEQYF
>TRBJ2-1|TRBV7-2|.|TRBD2
CASSSPRALAGIREQFF
>TRBJ2-7|TRBV7-2|.|.
CASSLVSWGPNDEQYF
>TRBJ2-1|TRBV2|.|TRBD1
CASRPAGTGGYNEQFF